A selection of T cell receptor beta chains follows, all from one sample in a study of T-cell reconstitution after alpha-beta-depleted transplantation in children. TCRdb passed the PCR reads through MiXCR, listing each CDR3 protein once. This table has roughly 790,000 distinct CDR3 sequences, roughly 15% appearing once. The material sequenced was PBMCs, mostly from graft donor cells, taken 360 days after TCRalphabeta/CD19-depleted stem cell transplant. These TCRs come from a male patient younger than 18 who had a stem cell transplant for acute lymphoblastic leukemia, so the T cells may come from the graft donor. CDR3s include the opening cysteine and the closing phenylalanine or tryptophan. D genes are given only for firm matches. For some rows the clone size is stated as once, few or many, or as a class when expanded; others skip it.

d_gene	abundance	j_gene	v_gene	CDR3aa
TRBD2	-	TRBJ2-3	TRBV6-2/TRBV6-3	CASSPLAGMLPDTQYF
-	few	TRBJ1-2	TRBV5-1	CASSFRRTYGYTF
-	few	TRBJ2-7	TRBV4-1	CASSFGRRGAYSYEQYF
TRBD1	-	TRBJ2-7	TRBV16	CASSPRQGALHEQYF
TRBD1	-	TRBJ1-1	TRBV4-2	CASSPGTGTGASNTEAFF
-	few	TRBJ2-7	TRBV20-1	CSARTSLSYEQYF
TRBD1	-	TRBJ2-4	TRBV11-2	CASSELRNRGNIQYF
-	-	TRBJ2-3	TRBV5-1	CASSPRGTRGTDTQYF
-	-	TRBJ2-1	TRBV5-1	CASSAHSVSSYNEQFF
-	-	TRBJ2-7	TRBV9	CASSVGGGTYRYEQYF
-	many	TRBJ2-5	TRBV4-1	CASSQEIPGPKETQYF
-	few	TRBJ2-7	TRBV4-1	CASSQVVQVSYEQYF
-	few	TRBJ2-5	TRBV5-6	CASSFQRVSETQYF
TRBD2	few	TRBJ2-5	TRBV5-1	CASSSGTSGRTLQETQYF
TRBD2	few	TRBJ2-1	TRBV20-1	CSARDPSWGGQFF
-	few	TRBJ1-1	TRBV5-1	CASSLGGVFTEAFF
TRBD2	-	TRBJ2-1	TRBV24-1	CATSFPGTSGISSYNEQFF
TRBD2	-	TRBJ2-3	TRBV27	CASSLLGLAGATDTQYF
-	many	TRBJ2-1	TRBV5-6	CASSLAEVTNEQFF
TRBD2	-	TRBJ2-1	TRBV18	CASSQVLAGWNEQFF
-	-	TRBJ2-1	TRBV7-3	CASSFGEGPYNEQFF
-	-	TRBJ2-2	TRBV6-1	CASSRDSPNTGELFF
-	-	TRBJ1-5	TRBV2	CASQGPIGDSNQPQHF
TRBD2	few	TRBJ2-7	TRBV15	CATSRDILAGGNEQYF
TRBD2	-	TRBJ2-1	TRBV29-1	CSVELYSGSSYNEQFF
-	-	TRBJ2-3	TRBV28	CASSFGGRADTQYF
-	few	TRBJ2-5	TRBV12-3/TRBV12-4	CASSHHQGQETQYF
TRBD2	-	TRBJ2-7	TRBV10-3	CAISEGLAGVLSYEQYF
-	-	TRBJ2-5	TRBV7-9	CASSERMLQETQYF
TRBD1	once	TRBJ1-1	TRBV7-9	CASSWLFNRGIAEAFF
TRBD2	few	TRBJ2-7	TRBV12-3/TRBV12-4	CASSCLYRTSAYSQHEQYF
TRBD1	few	TRBJ2-2	TRBV4-1	CASSQGQGVDTGELFF
-	-	TRBJ1-1	TRBV19	CASKRGNTEAFF
-	-	TRBJ1-2	TRBV5-1	CASSLIGPGGYGYTF
-	few	TRBJ2-1	TRBV7-8	CASSPPGLLYNEQFF
TRBD1	-	TRBJ2-7	TRBV7-8	CASSSIPRDSGPYEQYF
-	many	TRBJ1-3	TRBV9	CASSPGAAGNTIYF
TRBD2	-	TRBJ2-1	TRBV13	CASSWGLAADNEQFF
TRBD1	few	TRBJ2-1	TRBV7-9	CASTSVRTGVGYNEQFF
-	-	TRBJ2-3	TRBV9	CASSVHTDTQYF
TRBD2	many	TRBJ2-2	TRBV12-5	CASGFRLASGELFF
-	many	TRBJ2-2	TRBV6-2/TRBV6-3	CASSYVFGITTGELFF
-	-	TRBJ1-3	TRBV10-2	CASSDFAGNTIYF
-	few	TRBJ2-1	TRBV7-3	CASSFLQNEQFF